This TCR beta chain was recorded in a study of shared clonotypes between healthy human individuals. Sequenced by immunoSEQ multiplex PCR; TCRdb stores in-frame clones only, minus some. Of 1.6 million or so clones listed, around 98.5% are singletons. CDR3 length: 15 amino acids. Germline V gives CDR1 SGHKS, CDR2 YYEKEE (reference sequence). Trimming took 4 bases from V and 7 from J, leaving 18 bases between them. The receptor was isolated from a man aged 25 to 45 in good health. The chain links TRBV5-5 to TRBJ2-1, with D tentatively TRBD1 or TRBD2 (6 bases each). The sample comprised naive CD4+ T cells sorted from blood. As for subset: CD45RA+ positively selected. The CDR3 DNA reads as TGTGCCAGCAGCCCGCCCGGTCGGGGGCAGAATGAGCAGTTCTTC. Amino acids: CASSPPGRGQNEQFF.